These 23 T cell receptor beta chains share one sample of origin, sequenced in a study of CD8 T cells in ankylosing spondylitis. TCRdb recomputed calls from the 5' RACE reads with MiXCR, one row per CDR3 protein. The repertoire consists of 350,000 to 450,000 distinct CDR3 sequences, with around 26% occurring once and the leading ten covering 0.75% to 0.9%. The study's findings and limits: Characteristic of ankylosing spondylitis blood, it appeared, was a TCR beta motif comprising roughly 8 highly homologous variants.

No antigen has been assigned to these receptors. The sequenced sample was blood, either unsorted or a sorted T cell fraction (not recorded which). The receptor source for this set is a male donor with ankylosing spondylitis.

V gene TRBV5-1 combines with J gene TRBJ2-3; no clear D. V lost 1 base and J lost 0, with 12 bases in between. Germline CDR1 reads SGHRS; CDR2 reads YFSETQ. This CDR3 comprises 16 residues. The DNA for the CDR3 is TGCGCCAGCAGCTTGATTGGCAGGAAAAGCACAGATACGCAGTATTTT. This codes for CASSLIGRKSTDTQYF.

The chain recombines TRBV24-1 with TRBJ2-1; tentative D call: TRBD2 (5 bases). The CDR3 loop spans 12 amino acids. Germline V lookup: CDR1 KGHDR, CDR2 SFDVKD. V lost 6 bases and J 10 bases, leaving 12 bases between the germline ends. In DNA form, the CDR3 reads TGTGCCACCAGTTCCCCACGGGGAGAGCAGTTCTTC. Translating gives CATSSPRGEQFF.

The V gene is TRBV5-1, the J gene TRBJ2-5; D perhaps matches TRBD1 (5 bases). From germline, CDR1 is SGHRS and CDR2 YFSETQ. This CDR3 contains 15 residues. Between the trimmed V and J ends, which lost 4 bases and 2 bases, there was a span of 15 bases. The CDR3 bases are TGCGCCAGCAGCCCCCTAGGCAACAGGCAAGAGACCCAGTACTTC. Amino acid sequence: CASSPLGNRQETQYF.

Only a few counts were recorded for this clonotype. This sequence joins TRBV20-1 and TRBJ2-7; no clear D gene. The CDR3 sequence is 12 residues long. V dropped 0 bases and J dropped 10 bases, with 13 bases sitting between them. Per the germline V gene, CDR1 is DFQATT and CDR2 is SNEGSKA (reference sequence). This CDR3 reads CSARDQYSPQYF. The CDR3 DNA reads as TGCAGTGCTAGAGATCAATACTCCCCTCAGTACTTC.

This clonotype was seen a few times. An end of the junction differs from the germline gene, which may be a read error. The chain employs TRBV5-1 and TRBJ2-3; D not certain. In germline, CDR1 is SGHRS, CDR2 YFSETQ. The length of the CDR3 is 17 residues. The CDR3: CASSLDGSPRRRDAQYF. The CDR3 DNA sequence: TGCGCCAGCAGCCTGGACGGATCGCCAAGGCGAAGAGATGCGCAGTATTTT. Full variable domain (remainder filled in from reference TRBV5-1 and TRBJ2-3): KAGVTQTPRYLIKTRGQQVTLSCSPISGHRSVSWYQQTPGQGLQFLFEYFSETQRNKGNFPGRFSGRQFSNSRSEMNVSTLELGDSALYLCASSLDGSPRRRDAQYFGPGTRLTVL.

The chain links TRBV19 to TRBJ1-1; D not certain. The V gene's germline CDR1 is LNHDA and CDR2 SQIVND (reference sequence). The CDR3 is made up of 14 amino acids. The germline V and J ends were trimmed by 5 bases and 6 bases, with 16 bases remaining between them. CDR3 nucleotide sequence: TGTGCCAGTAGTTCGAGTTTCCGTCCCGCTGAAGCTTTCTTT. This codes for CASSSSFRPAEAFF.

V gene TRBV7-9 combines with J gene TRBJ1-3; D is ambiguous. V was pared by 5 bases and J by 0 bases, with 11 bases between. Germline V gene data show CDR1 as SEHNR and CDR2 as FQNEAQ (reference sequence). The CDR3 loop spans 15 amino acids. The CDR3 nucleotides read TGTGCCAGCAGCCGGCCAGGCAGCTCTGGAAACACCATATATTTT. This sequence encodes CASSRPGSSGNTIYF.

This clonotype was picked up a small number of times. The chain employs TRBV12-3 or TRBV12-4 and TRBJ1-5, with D possibly matching TRBD1 (5 bases). The CDR3 contains 14 residues. V shed 1 base and J shed 5 bases, with 9 bases lying between them. CDR3 DNA sequence: TGTGCCAGCAGTTTAGGGACAAGAGATCAGCCCCAGCATTTT. Protein: CASSLGTRDQPQHF.

This clonotype has only a few counts. The chain combines TRBV29-1 with TRBJ1-2; D is perhaps TRBD1 (6 bases). Trimming removed 1 base from V and 6 bases from J, with 12 bases in between. There are 13 residues in the CDR3. Germline V gene sequence: CDR1 SQVTM, CDR2 ANQGSEA. CDR3 sequence: CSVEARGAHGYTF. The CDR3 DNA is TGCAGCGTTGAAGCCCGGGGGGCCCATGGCTACACCTTC.

The chain employs TRBV10-1 and TRBJ2-7, with D possibly TRBD2 on 5 matching bases. The CDR3 totals 14 residues. With 3 bases removed from V and 1 base from J, the gap between germline ends came to 10 bases. Germline CDR1 WNHNN, CDR2 SYGVQD (reference sequence). In DNA, the CDR3 is TGCGCCAGCAGTGACGGCGGGTTTTCCTACGAGCAGTACTTC. Translation gives CASSDGGFSYEQYF.

This rearrangement joins TRBV5-5 to TRBJ2-7; D is possibly TRBD1 (6 bases). CDR3 length: 14 amino acids. Trimming removed 2 bases at V and 3 bases at J, with 12 bases between. The germline V gene encodes CDR1 SGHKS and CDR2 YYEKEE (reference sequence). The CDR3 reads CASSFPRDNYEQYF. The DNA of the CDR3 is TGTGCCAGCAGCTTTCCCCGGGACAACTACGAGCAGTACTTC.

The chain uses TRBV18 and TRBJ1-2; D is uncertain. Germline CDR1 is KGHSH and CDR2 is LQKENI. This CDR3 contains 14 residues. Trimming removed 5 bases at V and 8 bases at J, with 18 bases between. The CDR3 spells CASSSDGSGEGYTF. The CDR3 nucleotides are TGTGCCAGCTCAAGTGACGGGTCCGGGGAAGGCTACACCTTC.

This clonotype was observed a handful of times. V is TRBV15 and J is TRBJ2-3, with unresolved D. Trimming removed 0 bases from V and 3 bases from J, with 22 bases in between. From germline, CDR1 is LNHNV and CDR2 YYDKDF (reference sequence). This CDR3 is 19 amino acids long. CDR3 residues: CATSRDYPLVSSPTDTQYF. For the CDR3, the DNA is TGTGCCACCAGCAGAGATTACCCCCTCGTGTCGAGCCCTACAGATACGCAGTATTTT.

The table lists this clonotype with a few counts. The V and J genes are TRBV5-1 and TRBJ2-1, with a tentative D call TRBD1 (6 bases). The CDR3 sequence is 15 residues long. Germline CDR1 is SGHRS and CDR2 is YFSETQ. V gave up 7 bases and J gave up 1 base, with 15 bases separating them. DNA of the CDR3: TGCGCCAGCGGGTTGAGGGGGATTTCCTACAATGAGCAGTTCTTC. This encodes CASGLRGISYNEQFF.

This clonotype has ten or more counts. The CDR3 DNA reads TGCGCCAGCAGCCCGGGACAGGGGGACACTGAAGCTTTCTTT. This codes for CASSPGQGDTEAFF. This chain links TRBV5-1 with TRBJ1-1, with 11 bases matching TRBD1. The V and J ends lost 4 bases and 3 bases, in that order; junction bases with no gene match: 2. CDR1 and CDR2 (germline): SGHRS, YFSETQ. The CDR3 runs to 14 residues.

Only one count was recorded for this clonotype. The chain recombines TRBV12-3 or TRBV12-4 with TRBJ2-6; 7 bases agree with TRBD1. The CDR3 consists of 19 residues. The trim removed 2 bases at V and 0 bases at J, leaving 10 bases unmatched. The CDR3 reads CASSLSGQAKNSGANVLTF. The CDR3 DNA reads TGTGCCAGCAGTTTATCCGGACAGGCAAAGAACTCTGGGGCCAACGTCCTGACTTTC.

This chain joins TRBV20-1 and TRBJ2-3; 7 positions match TRBD2. J gave up 1 base and V 0 bases, and 7 bases lay outside the gene matches. The germline V gene encodes CDR1 DFQATT and CDR2 SNEGSKA (reference sequence). This CDR3 region has 16 residues. The CDR3 spells CSARDGSREGTDTQYF. The CDR3 DNA is TGCAGTGCTAGAGATGGTTCCCGGGAGGGCACAGATACGCAGTATTTT.

The chain has TRBV3-1 and TRBJ2-3; 14 positions match TRBD2. The CDR3 covers 17 residues. Trimming took 0 bases from V and 4 from J; bases not matched to a gene: 3. In germline, CDR1 is LGHDT, CDR2 YNNKEL (reference sequence). CDR3 nucleotides: TGTGCCAGCAGCCAAGAAAGACTAGCGGGAGGGTCAGATACGCAGTATTTT. It codes for CASSQERLAGGSDTQYF.

This clonotype was picked up a small number of times. The J gene is TRBJ2-1, the V gene TRBV29-1, with 10 bases that match TRBD2. Germline values: CDR1 SQVTM, CDR2 ANQGSEA. CDR3 length: 13 residues. The junction had 10 bases not matched to a gene; V was cut back by 7 bases and J by 10 bases. The chain's CDR3 is CSASTSGALEQFF. In DNA, the CDR3 is TGCAGCGCTTCTACTAGCGGGGCACTGGAGCAGTTCTTC.

The chain carries TRBV11-1 and TRBJ2-3; 7 bases line up with TRBD1. After removal of 5 bases from V and 2 bases from J, the junction contained 7 bases not matched to a gene. Germline lookup yields CDR1 SGHAT and CDR2 FQDESV (reference sequence). The CDR3 is made up of 15 amino acids. CDR3 in amino acids: CASSPIGTDTDTQYF. CDR3 DNA: TGTGCCAGCAGCCCAATTGGGACAGACACAGATACGCAGTATTTT. Based on the CDR3 plus reference TRBV11-1 and TRBJ2-3, the full variable domain is EAEVAQSPRYKITEKSQAVAFWCDPISGHATLYWYRQILGQGPELLVQFQDESVVDDSQLPKDRFSAERLKGVDSTLKIQPAELGDSAMYLCASSPIGTDTDTQYFGPGTRLTVL.

The V call is TRBV24-1, the J call TRBJ2-1, with D possibly being TRBD1 (6 bases). CDR3 size: 14 residues. From germline, CDR1 is KGHDR and CDR2 SFDVKD. Trimming cost V 3 bases and J 8 bases, with 13 bases left between them. This chain's CDR3 is CATSDPGTLDEQFF. Written as DNA, the CDR3 is TGTGCCACCAGTGATCCCGGGACACTAGATGAGCAGTTCTTC.

Concerning this clonotype itself: The junction differs from germline at one of its ends, possibly a read error. Written as DNA, the CDR3 is TGTGCCAGCAGCCCCAGGACCGAAGAGCGGTTCTTC. It yields the protein CASSPRTEERFF. J is TRBJ2-1 and V is TRBV7-9, with D unresolved. Germline loops: CDR1 SEHNR, CDR2 FQNEAQ (reference sequence). This CDR3 is built from 12 residues.

This rearrangement joins TRBV4-2 to TRBJ2-1; 10 positions agree with TRBD2. There are 18 residues in the CDR3. V lost 0 bases and J lost 1; bases outside the gene matches: 6. Germline CDR1 reads LGHNA; CDR2 reads YNFKEQ. CDR3 coding DNA: TGTGCCAGCAGCCAAGAGGGGTCAGCGGGAGGGTCCTACAATGAGCAGTTCTTC. Its translation: CASSQEGSAGGSYNEQFF.